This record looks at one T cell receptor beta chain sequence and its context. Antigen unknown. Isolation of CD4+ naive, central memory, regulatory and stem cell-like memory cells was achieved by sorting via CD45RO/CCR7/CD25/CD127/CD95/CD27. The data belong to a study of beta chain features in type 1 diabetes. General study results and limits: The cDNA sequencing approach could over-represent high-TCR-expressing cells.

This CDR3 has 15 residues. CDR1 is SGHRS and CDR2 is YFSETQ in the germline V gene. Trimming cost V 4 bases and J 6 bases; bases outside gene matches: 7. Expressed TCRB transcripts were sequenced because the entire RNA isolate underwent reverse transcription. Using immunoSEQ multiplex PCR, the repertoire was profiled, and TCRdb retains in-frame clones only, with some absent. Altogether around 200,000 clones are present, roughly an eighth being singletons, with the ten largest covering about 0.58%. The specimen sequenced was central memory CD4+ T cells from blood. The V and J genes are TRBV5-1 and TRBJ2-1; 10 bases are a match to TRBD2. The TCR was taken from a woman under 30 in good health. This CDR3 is CASSGIAGGPNEQFF. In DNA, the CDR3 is TGCGCCAGCAGCGGGATAGCGGGAGGACCCAATGAGCAGTTCTTC.